What follows describes a single TCR beta chain. This sample was included in a study of control samples from healthy donors and cancer patients. Clones were sequenced by immunoSEQ multiplex PCR, and TCRdb holds only the in-frame ones, with some missing. The sample has about 160,000 clones; approximately 94% are singletons. The junction had 7 bases not matched to a gene; V was cut back by 6 bases and J by 7 bases. CDR3 length: 14 residues. Germline V gives CDR1 MNHEY, CDR2 SVGAGI. The chain has TRBV6-5 and TRBJ1-5; 9 bases align to TRBD1. The sample taken for sequencing was PBMCs. This clonotype was sampled from a man in his sixties with colorectal cancer. CDR3 DNA sequence: TGTGCCAGCAGCCCCGACAGGGGGGCCCAGCCCCAGCATTTT. Protein sequence: CASSPDRGAQPQHF.